This T cell receptor (beta chain) was recovered during a study of blood T cell repertoires in COVID-19. Across the whole study: Samples representing acute and convalescent COVID-19 were sourced from the United States, Italy and Spain. Sources were T cells, B-cell-depleted T cells, or PBMCs; the material itself was cDNA or gDNA.

Only in-frame clones appear in the TCRdb table, and some are missing; sequencing was by immunoSEQ multiplex PCR. The table shows approximately 200,000 clones, with 84% occurring only once. This clone was seen only a few times. The CDR3 extends over 13 amino acids. Germline CDR1 reads LGHDT; CDR2 reads YNNKEL (reference sequence). V gave up 1 base and J gave up 11 bases, with 14 bases separating them. The origin of this receptor is a woman older than 75 with COVID-19, enrolled during active disease. The sequenced sample was peripheral blood. The chain joins TRBV3-1 (or the pseudogene TRBV3-2) to TRBJ1-1; D is undetermined. The CDR3 DNA sequence: TGTGCCAGCAGCCAAGGTGAAATGACACAGGCTTTCTTT. Its protein is CASSQGEMTQAFF.